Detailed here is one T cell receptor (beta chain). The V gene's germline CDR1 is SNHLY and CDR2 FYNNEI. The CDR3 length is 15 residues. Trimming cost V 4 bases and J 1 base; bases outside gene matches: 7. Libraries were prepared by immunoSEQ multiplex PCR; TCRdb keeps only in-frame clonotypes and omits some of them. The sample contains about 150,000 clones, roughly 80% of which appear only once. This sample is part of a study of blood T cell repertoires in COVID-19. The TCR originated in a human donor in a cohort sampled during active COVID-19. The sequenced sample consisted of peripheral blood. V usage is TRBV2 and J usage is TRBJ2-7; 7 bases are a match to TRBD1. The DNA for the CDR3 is TGTGCCAGCAGTGTGGGACAGATTGGGTCCTACGAGCAGTACTTC. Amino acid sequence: CASSVGQIGSYEQYF.